What follows are 27 T cell receptor beta chains derived from one specimen sequenced in a study of blood T cell repertoires in COVID-19. This table comes from immunoSEQ multiplex PCR, and its TCRdb copy is limited to in-frame clones, with some not included. Among 45,000 to 50,000 clones listed, around 85% were seen once. The sample consisted of peripheral blood. The receptors shown here come from a human donor in a cohort sampled during active COVID-19.

The chain employs TRBV5-5 and TRBJ2-1; 8 nucleotides align to TRBD2. In germline, CDR1 is SGHKS, CDR2 YYEKEE (reference sequence). V lost 1 base to trimming and J lost 5 bases; unmatched junction nucleotides: 5. The CDR3 spans 15 residues. This CDR3 reads CASSLLAGGNNEQFF. The CDR3 DNA reads as TGTGCCAGCAGCTTGTTGGCGGGGGGCAACAATGAGCAGTTCTTC. The full variable domain, in which reference TRBV5-5 and TRBJ2-1 provide the parts outside the CDR3, is DAGVTQSPTHLIKTRGQQVTLRCSPISGHKSVSWYQQVLGQGPQFIFQYYEKEERGRGNFPDRFSARQFPNYSSELNVNALLLGDSALYLCASSLLAGGNNEQFFGPGTRLTVL.

The J gene is TRBJ2-7, the V gene TRBV7-2, with D unclear. The CDR3 consists of 14 residues. With 1 base removed from V and 0 bases from J, the gap between germline ends came to 7 bases. Germline V gene sequence: CDR1 SGHTA, CDR2 FQGNSA. The CDR3 here is CASSLEISSYEQYF. Written as DNA, the CDR3 is TGTGCCAGCAGCTTAGAGATCAGCTCCTACGAGCAGTACTTC.

The chain employs TRBV19 and TRBJ2-1; D possibly corresponds to TRBD1 (5 bases). There are 14 residues in the CDR3. Trimming removed 4 bases at V and 7 bases at J, with 14 bases between. Germline lookup yields CDR1 LNHDA and CDR2 SQIVND (reference sequence). As DNA, the CDR3 is TGTGCCAGTAGTACCCAGGGTAGTGGGAATGAGCAGTTCTTC. Residues: CASSTQGSGNEQFF.

The chain combines TRBV30 with TRBJ1-1; D perhaps matches TRBD1 (5 bases). The V and J ends lost 4 bases and 0 bases respectively, with 6 bases between them. CDR1 and CDR2 from the germline V gene are GTSNPN and SVGIG (reference sequence). CDR3 size: 12 residues. The CDR3 region has the DNA TGTGCCTGGACAGGGTTGAACACTGAAGCTTTCTTT. The encoded protein is CAWTGLNTEAFF.

The rearrangement joins TRBV5-4 to TRBJ1-3; weak D call: TRBD1 (6 bases). V lost 2 bases to trimming and J lost 4 bases, with 13 bases between them. Germline CDR1 is SGHNT and CDR2 is YYREEE (reference sequence). CDR3 size: 15 residues. The CDR3 spells CASSLDRSQGNTIYF. For the CDR3, the DNA is TGTGCCAGCAGCTTAGACAGGTCGCAAGGAAACACCATATATTTT. The entire variable domain, with the rest obtained from reference TRBV5-4 and TRBJ1-3, is as follows: ETGVTQSPTHLIKTRGQQVTLRCSSQSGHNTVSWYQQALGQGPQFIFQYYREEENGRGNFPPRFSGLQFPNYSSELNVNALELDDSALYLCASSLDRSQGNTIYFGEGSWLTVV.

By sample share, this clone is medium-sized. The chain links TRBV6-1 to TRBJ1-2; TRBD1 might be the D (5 bases). CDR3 size: 14 residues. The germline V and J ends were trimmed by 0 bases and 4 bases, with 9 bases remaining between them. Germline V gives CDR1 MNHNS, CDR2 SASEGT. Here the CDR3 DNA reads TGTGCCAGCAGTGAAGCGGGGCCGACCTATGGCTACACCTTC. Translation: CASSEAGPTYGYTF.

The sample holds one count of this clone. The chain links TRBV7-9 to TRBJ2-7, with D perhaps matching TRBD1 (6 bases). Germline V gene lookup returns CDR1 SEHNR and CDR2 FQNEAQ (reference sequence). Trimming took off 2 bases at V and 5 bases at J, with 13 bases between the two ends. This CDR3 has 14 amino acids. The CDR3 DNA sequence: TGTGCCAGCAGCTTATTACCCAGGGACAACGAGCAGTACTTC. Residues: CASSLLPRDNEQYF.

The chain has TRBV5-7 and TRBJ2-5, with D perhaps TRBD2 (5 bases). TRBV5-7 is marked as an open reading frame, function uncertain. The V end lost 6 bases, the J end lost 1 base, and 16 bases lay between the germline ends. The CDR3 spans 15 residues. The CDR3 protein is CASTPRVRVQETQYF. The DNA for the CDR3 is TGTGCCAGCACCCCCCGGGTGCGGGTCCAAGAGACCCAGTACTTC.

This chain connects TRBV5-5 to TRBJ1-1, with 9 bases matching TRBD1. After removal of 4 bases from V and 4 bases from J, the junction contained 8 bases not matched to a gene. Germline CDR1 and CDR2: SGHKS and YYEKEE (reference sequence). The CDR3 has 15 residues. This chain's CDR3 is CASSPRGTGFTEAFF. CDR3 nucleotide sequence: TGTGCCAGCAGCCCTAGAGGGACAGGGTTCACTGAAGCTTTCTTT.

This clone turned up a few times. The rearrangement links TRBV7-9 to TRBJ1-2; D not certain. V was shortened by 0 bases and J by 3 bases, with 5 bases between the two germline ends. Per germline, CDR1 SEHNR and CDR2 FQNEAQ (reference sequence). The CDR3 length is 13 residues. In nucleotides, the CDR3 is TGTGCCAGCAGCTTAGCGTCGTACTATGGCTACACCTTC. It codes for CASSLASYYGYTF.

V gene TRBV29-1 combines with J gene TRBJ2-1; 8 positions match TRBD2. Trimming at V came to 5 bases and at J to 7 bases, leaving 10 bases not matched to a gene. The CDR3 loop spans 14 amino acids. Germline-derived CDR1 and CDR2 are SQVTM and ANQGSEA. This CDR3 is CSVPGSGVNNEQFF. DNA for the CDR3: TGCAGCGTTCCGGGTAGCGGGGTGAATAATGAGCAGTTCTTC.

The V gene is TRBV11-2, the J gene TRBJ2-3, with 7 bases lining up with TRBD1. J lost 4 bases, V lost 6 bases, and 7 bases had no gene match. The CDR3 is 14 residues long. CDR1 and CDR2 (germline): SGHAT, FQNNGV. The CDR3 nucleotides read TGTGCCAGCAGGTCTCACAGGGGCGCAGATACGCAGTATTTT. Its protein is CASRSHRGADTQYF.

The chain combines TRBV6-6 with TRBJ1-3; TRBD1 agrees at 10 bases. The CDR3 sequence is 15 residues long. The germline CDR1 and CDR2 sequences are MNHNY and SVGAGI (reference sequence). V shed 5 bases, J shed 2 bases, and the junction held 3 bases outside the gene matches. CDR3 protein: CASSRDRGTGNTIYF. In DNA, the CDR3 is TGTGCCAGCAGTCGGGACAGGGGCACTGGAAACACCATATATTTT.

The chain links TRBV3-1 (or the pseudogene TRBV3-2) to TRBJ2-2; a possible D gene is TRBD1 (6 bases). Trimming left V 4 bases short and J 1 base short, with 10 bases between. This CDR3 spans 15 amino acids. Germline V gives CDR1 LGHDT, CDR2 YNNKEL (reference sequence). CDR3 nucleotides: TGTGCCAGCAGCCGGGACACGGGGAACACCGGGGAGCTGTTTTTT. It encodes CASSRDTGNTGELFF.

DNA of the CDR3: TGTGCCAGCAGCAAAGGGACTAGCGGGGGGAAGACACTAAACACCGGGGAGCTGTTTTTT. Amino acids: CASSKGTSGGKTLNTGELFF. This chain connects TRBV21-1 to TRBJ2-2; TRBD2 was called by the table and not checked on the DNA. TRBV21-1 is described as a pseudogene. The CDR3 sequence is 20 residues long.

This chain connects TRBV7-9 to TRBJ1-5; D might be TRBD1 (6 bases). V lost 6 bases to trimming and J lost 7 bases, with 10 bases between them. This CDR3 spans 12 amino acids. Germline assignment: CDR1 SEHNR and CDR2 FQNEAQ (reference sequence). The CDR3 loop reads CASSSDSQPQHF. As DNA, the CDR3 is TGTGCCAGCAGTTCGGACAGCCAGCCCCAGCATTTT. Full variable domain (outside the CDR3, taken from reference TRBV7-9 and TRBJ1-5): DTGVSQNPRHKITKRGQNVTFRCDPISEHNRLYWYRQTLGQGPEFLTYFQNEAQLEKSRLLSDRFSAERPKGSFSTLEIQRTEQGDSAMYLCASSSDSQPQHFGDGTRLSIL.

The chain has TRBV3-1 (or the pseudogene TRBV3-2) and TRBJ1-4, with D possibly matching TRBD1 (5 bases). The CDR3 is made up of 15 amino acids. CDR1 LGHDT and CDR2 YNNKEL come from the germline V gene (reference sequence). V was cut by 2 bases and J by 8 bases, with 15 bases left in between. CDR3 residues: CASSQRWGEEEKLFF. CDR3 nucleotide sequence: TGTGCCAGCAGCCAAAGGTGGGGGGAGGAAGAAAAACTGTTTTTT.

J is TRBJ1-2 and V is TRBV30, with D perhaps matching TRBD1 (6 bases). V shed 1 base and J shed 6 bases, with 18 bases lying between them. This CDR3 is built from 15 residues. CDR1 and CDR2 (germline): GTSNPN, SVGIG (reference sequence). The CDR3 spells CAWSEGRGAADGYTF. CDR3 coding DNA: TGTGCCTGGAGTGAAGGCAGGGGCGCCGCGGATGGCTACACCTTC.

The chain uses TRBV6-2 or TRBV6-3 and TRBJ2-7; 7 nucleotides align to TRBD1. V was clipped by 4 bases and J by 0 bases; unmatched bases: 9. Germline-derived CDR1 and CDR2 are MNHEY and SVGEGT. CDR3 length: 16 amino acids. For the CDR3, the DNA is TGTGCCAGCAGTTTCCAACAGGGGACCTACTCCTACGAGCAGTACTTC. It translates to CASSFQQGTYSYEQYF.

This clone has only one observation. This chain uses TRBV6-5 with TRBJ1-1; TRBD1 matches 8 bases. Germline CDR1 reads MNHEY; CDR2 reads SVGAGI. The CDR3 contains 13 residues. Trimming took 8 bases from V and 0 from J; bases not matched to a gene: 2. CDR3 region: CASAGGLNTEAFF. The CDR3 DNA is TGTGCCAGCGCAGGGGGCTTGAACACTGAAGCTTTCTTT.

In the case of this clone: Compared with germline, one end of the junction differs, possibly owing to a read error. The chain has TRBV4-2 and TRBJ2-3; 8 bases fit TRBD2. The germline gives CDR1 LGHNA, CDR2 YNFKEQ. The CDR3 is 15 residues long. For the CDR3, the DNA is TGTGCCAGCAGTCAAGCAGCGGGGGAAACAGATACGCAGTATTTT. Amino acids: CASSQAAGETDTQYF.

The V gene is TRBV10-2, the J gene TRBJ2-3, with D maybe TRBD1 (5 bases). This CDR3 is 12 amino acids long. V lost 5 bases, J lost 5 bases, and 8 bases lay in between. Per germline, CDR1 WSHSY and CDR2 SAAADI. The CDR3 region has the DNA TGCGCCAGCAGTTCAGGGAAAGATACGCAGTATTTT. Its protein is CASSSGKDTQYF.

The CDR3 region is CASSSQGSYEQYF. The DNA of the CDR3 is TGTGCCAGTAGTTCTCAGGGATCCTACGAGCAGTACTTC. The J gene is TRBJ2-7, the V gene TRBV19, with a tentative D call TRBD1 (5 bases). Germline loops: CDR1 LNHDA, CDR2 SQIVND (reference sequence). Trimming took off 5 bases at V and 1 base at J, with 9 bases between the two ends. This CDR3 has 13 residues. The full variable domain, with the rest looked up from reference TRBV19 and TRBJ2-7, is DGGITQSPKYLFRKEGQNVTLSCEQNLNHDAMYWYRQDPGQGLRLIYYSQIVNDFQKGDIAEGYSVSREKKESFPLTVTSAQKNPTAFYLCASSSQGSYEQYFGPGTRLTVT.

The V call is TRBV6-6, the J call TRBJ2-7; 9 bases agree with TRBD1. J gave up 11 bases and V 4 bases, and 6 bases lay outside the gene matches. This CDR3 contains 12 residues. Germline values: CDR1 MNHNY, CDR2 SVGAGI (reference sequence). The CDR3 is CASSSGTGWKYF. CDR3 nucleotides: TGTGCCAGCAGTTCAGGGACAGGGTGGAAGTACTTC.

V and J are TRBV7-2 and TRBJ1-1; the D gene is possibly TRBD1 (6 bases). V lost 5 bases and J 1 base, leaving 14 bases between the germline ends. Germline values: CDR1 SGHTA, CDR2 FQGNSA. There are 15 residues in the CDR3. The CDR3 is CASSPEGGSNTEAFF. The CDR3, as DNA: TGTGCCAGCAGCCCCGAGGGGGGGTCGAACACTGAAGCTTTCTTT.

The rearrangement joins TRBV3-1 (or the pseudogene TRBV3-2) to TRBJ2-7, with unresolved D. The germline V and J ends were trimmed by 1 base and 5 bases, with 9 bases remaining between them. The germline CDR1 and CDR2 sequences are LGHDT and YNNKEL (reference sequence). There are 13 residues in the CDR3. The CDR3: CASSQGQFDEQYF. The CDR3 DNA reads as TGTGCCAGCAGCCAAGGGCAATTCGACGAGCAGTACTTC.

V gene TRBV4-3 combines with J gene TRBJ1-3, with D possibly matching TRBD1 (5 bases). There are 15 residues in the CDR3. Germline assignment: CDR1 LGHNA and CDR2 YSLEER. V lost 1 base, J lost 7 bases, and 14 bases lay in between. DNA of the CDR3: TGCGCCAGCAGCCAAGTGGAATCGCAGGGCAACACCATATATTTT. Residues: CASSQVESQGNTIYF.